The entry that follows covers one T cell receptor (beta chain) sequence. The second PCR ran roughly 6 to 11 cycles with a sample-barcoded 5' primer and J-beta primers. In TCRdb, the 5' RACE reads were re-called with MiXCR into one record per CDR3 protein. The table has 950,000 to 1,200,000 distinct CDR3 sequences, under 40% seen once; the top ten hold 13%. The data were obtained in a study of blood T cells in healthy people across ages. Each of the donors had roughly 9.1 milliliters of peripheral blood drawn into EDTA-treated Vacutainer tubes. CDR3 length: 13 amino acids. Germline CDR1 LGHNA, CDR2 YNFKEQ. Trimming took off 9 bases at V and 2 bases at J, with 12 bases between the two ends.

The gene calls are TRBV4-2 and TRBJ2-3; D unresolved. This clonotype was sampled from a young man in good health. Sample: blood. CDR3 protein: CARLDAITDTQYF. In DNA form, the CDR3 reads TGTGCCAGACTCGATGCGATCACAGATACGCAGTATTTT.